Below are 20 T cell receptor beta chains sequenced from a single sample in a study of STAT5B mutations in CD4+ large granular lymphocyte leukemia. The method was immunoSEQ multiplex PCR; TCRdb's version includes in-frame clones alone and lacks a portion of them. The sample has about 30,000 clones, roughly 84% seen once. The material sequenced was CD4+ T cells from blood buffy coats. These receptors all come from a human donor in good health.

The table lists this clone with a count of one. For the CDR3, the DNA is TGTGCCAGCAGTTTATCGGGGATAACTGAAGCTTTCTTT. Protein: CASSLSGITEAFF. The chain combines TRBV28 with TRBJ1-1; D unclear. The CDR3 length is 13 residues. Germline values: CDR1 MDHEN, CDR2 SYDVKM. Trimming stripped 1 base from V and 5 bases from J, with 8 bases between.

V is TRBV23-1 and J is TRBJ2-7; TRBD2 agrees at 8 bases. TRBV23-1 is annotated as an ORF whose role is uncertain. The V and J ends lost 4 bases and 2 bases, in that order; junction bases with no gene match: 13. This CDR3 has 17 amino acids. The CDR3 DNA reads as TGCGCCAGCAGTCTTGAGGCGGTCAGCGGGGGTCCCTACGAGCAGTACTTC. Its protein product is CASSLEAVSGGPYEQYF.

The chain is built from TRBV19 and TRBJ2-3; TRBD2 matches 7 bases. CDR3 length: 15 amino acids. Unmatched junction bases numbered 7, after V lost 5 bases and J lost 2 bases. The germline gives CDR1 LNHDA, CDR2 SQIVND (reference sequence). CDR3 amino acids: CASSRSRGNTDTQYF. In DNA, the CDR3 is TGTGCCAGTAGTCGCTCGCGGGGGAACACAGATACGCAGTATTTT.

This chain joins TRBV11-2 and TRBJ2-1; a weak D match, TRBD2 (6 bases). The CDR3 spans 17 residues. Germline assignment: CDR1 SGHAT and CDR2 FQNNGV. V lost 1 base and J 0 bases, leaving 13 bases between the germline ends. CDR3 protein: CASSLAHSGSSYNEQFF. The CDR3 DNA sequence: TGTGCCAGCAGCTTAGCCCATAGCGGAAGCTCCTACAATGAGCAGTTCTTC.

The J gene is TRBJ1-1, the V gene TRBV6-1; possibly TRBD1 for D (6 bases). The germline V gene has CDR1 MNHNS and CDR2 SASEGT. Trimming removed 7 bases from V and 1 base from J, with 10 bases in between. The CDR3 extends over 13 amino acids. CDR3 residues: CASTWGPNTEAFF. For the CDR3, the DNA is TGTGCCAGCACCTGGGGGCCGAACACTGAAGCTTTCTTT.

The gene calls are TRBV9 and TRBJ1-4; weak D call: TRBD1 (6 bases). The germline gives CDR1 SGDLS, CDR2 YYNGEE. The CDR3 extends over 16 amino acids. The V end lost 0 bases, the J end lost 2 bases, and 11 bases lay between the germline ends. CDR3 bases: TGTGCCAGCAGCGTAGGAGGGGGATGGACTAATGAAAAACTGTTTTTT. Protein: CASSVGGGWTNEKLFF.

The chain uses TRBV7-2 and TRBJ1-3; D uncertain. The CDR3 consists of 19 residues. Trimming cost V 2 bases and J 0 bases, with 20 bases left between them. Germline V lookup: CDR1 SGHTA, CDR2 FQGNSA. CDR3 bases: TGTGCCAGCAGCTTACAGGCGCCCGGCCCGGGAAGCTCTGGAAACACCATATATTTT. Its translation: CASSLQAPGPGSSGNTIYF.

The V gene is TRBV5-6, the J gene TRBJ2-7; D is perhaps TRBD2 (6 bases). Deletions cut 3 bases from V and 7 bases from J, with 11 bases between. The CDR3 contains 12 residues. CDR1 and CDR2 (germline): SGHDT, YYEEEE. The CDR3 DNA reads TGTGCCAGCAGCTCGACTAGAAAAGAGCAGTACTTC. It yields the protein CASSSTRKEQYF.

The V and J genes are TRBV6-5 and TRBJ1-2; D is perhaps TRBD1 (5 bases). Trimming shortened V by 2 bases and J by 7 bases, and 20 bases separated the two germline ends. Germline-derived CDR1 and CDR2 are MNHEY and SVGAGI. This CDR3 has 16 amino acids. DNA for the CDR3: TGTGCCAGCAGTTACGGGGGTGGAGTATTACTATCTGGCTACACCTTC. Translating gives CASSYGGGVLLSGYTF.

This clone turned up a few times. This CDR3 reads CASQIGGGGNYGYTF. CDR3 nucleotide sequence: TGTGCCAGCCAAATCGGTGGGGGGGGTAACTATGGCTACACCTTC. The V gene is TRBV28, the J gene TRBJ1-2; the D gene is possibly TRBD1 (5 bases). The V gene lost 8 bases and the J gene lost 1 base, with 17 bases spanning the gap. The V gene's germline CDR1 is MDHEN and CDR2 SYDVKM. The CDR3 contains 15 residues.

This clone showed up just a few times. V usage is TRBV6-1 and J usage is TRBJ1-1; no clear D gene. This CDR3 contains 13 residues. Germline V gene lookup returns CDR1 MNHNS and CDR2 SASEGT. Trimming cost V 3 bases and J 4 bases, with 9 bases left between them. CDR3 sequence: CASSDGQTTEAFF. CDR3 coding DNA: TGTGCCAGCAGTGACGGGCAGACCACTGAAGCTTTCTTT.

CDR3 sequence (DNA): TGTGCCAGCTCACCACCGGCGGGAGGGCCGACCGGGGAGCTGTTTTTT. It encodes CASSPPAGGPTGELFF. V usage is TRBV18 and J usage is TRBJ2-2, with 9 bases that match TRBD2. Germline CDR1 KGHSH, CDR2 LQKENI. CDR3 length: 16 amino acids. Trimming took 0 bases from V and 5 from J; bases not matched to a gene: 4.

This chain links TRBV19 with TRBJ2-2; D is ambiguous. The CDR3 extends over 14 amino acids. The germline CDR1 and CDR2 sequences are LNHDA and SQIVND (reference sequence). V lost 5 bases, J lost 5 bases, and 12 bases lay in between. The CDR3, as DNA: TGTGCCAGTAGTCTTACCGCAGTGACCGGGGAGCTGTTTTTT. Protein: CASSLTAVTGELFF. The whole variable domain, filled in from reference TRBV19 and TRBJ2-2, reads DGGITQSPKYLFRKEGQNVTLSCEQNLNHDAMYWYRQDPGQGLRLIYYSQIVNDFQKGDIAEGYSVSREKKESFPLTVTSAQKNPTAFYLCASSLTAVTGELFFGEGSRLTVL.

The CDR3 loop is CASTHFGQGNQPQHF. CDR3 nucleotides: TGTGCCAGTACCCATTTCGGACAGGGAAATCAGCCCCAGCATTTT. The chain employs TRBV19 and TRBJ1-5, with 8 positions matching TRBD1. This CDR3 spans 15 amino acids. J gave up 4 bases and V 7 bases, and 9 bases lay outside the gene matches. CDR1 and CDR2 (germline): LNHDA, SQIVND (reference sequence).

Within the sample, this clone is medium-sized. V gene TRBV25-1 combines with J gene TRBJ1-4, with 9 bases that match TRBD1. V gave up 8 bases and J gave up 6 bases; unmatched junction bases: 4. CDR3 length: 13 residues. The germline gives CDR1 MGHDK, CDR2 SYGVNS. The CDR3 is CASAGTGYEKLFF. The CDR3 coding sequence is TGTGCCAGCGCCGGGACAGGGTATGAAAAACTGTTTTTT.

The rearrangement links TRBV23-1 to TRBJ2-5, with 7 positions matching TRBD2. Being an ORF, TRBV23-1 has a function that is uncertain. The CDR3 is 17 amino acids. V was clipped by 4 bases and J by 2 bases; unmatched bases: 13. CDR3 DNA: TGCGCCAGCAGTCTCCTAGGGAGGGCGCGGGGGCAAGAGACCCAGTACTTC. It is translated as CASSLLGRARGQETQYF.

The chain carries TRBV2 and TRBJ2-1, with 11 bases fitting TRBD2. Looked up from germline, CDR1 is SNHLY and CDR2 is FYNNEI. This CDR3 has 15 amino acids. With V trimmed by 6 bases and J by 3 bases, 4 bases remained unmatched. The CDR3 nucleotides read TGTGCCAGCAGCTCCGGGACTAGCGGCTACAATGAGCAGTTCTTC. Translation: CASSSGTSGYNEQFF.

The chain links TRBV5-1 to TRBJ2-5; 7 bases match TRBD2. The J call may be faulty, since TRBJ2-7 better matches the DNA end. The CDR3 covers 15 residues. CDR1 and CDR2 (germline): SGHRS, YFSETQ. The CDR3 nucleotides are TGCGCCAGCAGCTTACTTAGCGGGCCAGCCTACGAGCAGTACTTC. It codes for CASSLLSGPAYEQYF.

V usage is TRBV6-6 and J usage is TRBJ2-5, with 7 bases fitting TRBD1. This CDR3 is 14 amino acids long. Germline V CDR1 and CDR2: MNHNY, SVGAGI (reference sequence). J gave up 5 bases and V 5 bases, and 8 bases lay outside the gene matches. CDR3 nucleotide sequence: TGTGCCAGCAGTATGGGTAGGGGGCATGAGACCCAGTACTTC. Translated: CASSMGRGHETQYF.

The CDR3: CASSTNPWNEQFF. The CDR3 DNA reads as TGTGCCAGTAGCACCAACCCATGGAATGAGCAGTTCTTC. V gene TRBV19 combines with J gene TRBJ2-1; no clear D. Germline V gene sequence: CDR1 LNHDA, CDR2 SQIVND (reference sequence). Trimming removed 6 bases at V and 7 bases at J, with 13 bases between. This CDR3 is built from 13 residues. The entire variable domain, with the rest obtained from reference TRBV19 and TRBJ2-1, is as follows: DGGITQSPKYLFRKEGQNVTLSCEQNLNHDAMYWYRQDPGQGLRLIYYSQIVNDFQKGDIAEGYSVSREKKESFPLTVTSAQKNPTAFYLCASSTNPWNEQFFGPGTRLTVL.